One and the same sample provided the 2 T cell receptor beta chains below, sequenced in a study of early T cells in non-severe SARS-CoV-2 infection (dated by TCRdb to 2020 to 2022). Library generation was performed with 5' RACE. The instrument given in TCRdb is NextSeq 500. In TCRdb, the public reads were trimmed at Q25 with fastp and aligned with MiXCR, with productive beta chains retained. For every CDR3 protein sequence, its rows merge into one entry that carries the most common genes and DNA. Within this sample are 35,000 to 40,000 distinct CDR3 sequences, with 3% to 4.5% of them counted one time only. The top ten clonotypes cover less than 12% of the sample. Sequencing was performed on whole blood. These receptors all come from an adult who was a healthcare worker with PCR-confirmed SARS-CoV-2 infection or an uninfected control (not recorded which).

This clonotype was seen many times. The DNA of the CDR3 is TGTGCCAGCAGCTTATCCGGGACCAGGGCCACCGGGGAGCTGTTTTTT. The encoded protein is CASSLSGTRATGELFF. The gene calls are TRBV7-6 and TRBJ2-2; either TRBD1 or TRBD2 may fit D (5 bases each). Germline V gene data show CDR1 as SGHVS and CDR2 as FNYEAQ. This CDR3 comprises 16 residues. V was trimmed by 2 bases and J by 4 bases, leaving 14 bases between them.

This clonotype appeared many times. This sequence joins TRBV13 and TRBJ1-2; the match to TRBD1 covers 10 bases. CDR3 length: 15 amino acids. Germline V lookup: CDR1 PRHDT, CDR2 FYEKMQ (reference sequence). V lost 5 bases, J lost 3 bases, and 6 bases stayed unmatched. The CDR3 sequence: CASSLTGQGYYGYTF. The CDR3 nucleotides are TGTGCCAGCAGCCTCACGGGACAGGGGTACTATGGCTACACCTTC.